The clone carrying this T cell receptor beta chain was observed many times. The V gene end was trimmed by 0 bases and the J gene end by 0 bases; junction bases not matched to a gene: 8. Germline V gene data show CDR1 as MNHEY and CDR2 as SVGAGI. The CDR3 sequence is 18 residues long. The sample comes from a study of T-cell reconstitution after alpha-beta-depleted transplantation in children. Unique molecular identifiers featured in how the TCRbeta library was prepared. TCRdb analysed the PCR reads with MiXCR anew, one entry per CDR3 protein. This sample has over 70,000 distinct CDR3 sequences, with 6.5% to 8.5% found just once.

The chain recombines TRBV6-5 with TRBJ1-2; 9 nucleotides match TRBD1. The source was PBMCs from the stem cell graft donor, collected from the stem cell graft. The TCR was taken from a human donor who donated a stem cell graft to a child with congenital amegakaryocytic thrombocytopenia. The CDR3 DNA reads as TGTGCCAGCAGTTACTCCGGGACAGGGATTGGGCCTAACTATGGCTACACCTTC. It codes for CASSYSGTGIGPNYGYTF.